Listed below are T cell receptor beta chains from one sample, sequenced in a study of blood T cells in healthy people across ages. MiXCR, run by TCRdb on the 5' RACE reads, gives a single entry per CDR3 protein. The sample holds around 790,000 distinct CDR3 sequences, under 45% seen once. The sequenced sample consisted of blood. The receptors shown here come from a man between 60 and 70 years old in good health. Both conserved end residues are part of each CDR3. D genes are given only for firm matches. The size of a clone is reported for some rows only, either as once, few or many, or as a class for expanded clones.

cdr3_aa cdr3_nt cdr3_length j_call clone_size v_call d_call
CATLSGRGLDTQYF TGTGCCACCCTAAGCGGGCGAGGATTGGATACGCAGTATTTT 14 TRBJ2-3 few TRBV27 -
CASTGGASSYNSPLHF TGTGCCAGCACCGGAGGGGCAAGCTCCTATAATTCACCCCTCCACTTT 16 TRBJ1-6 - TRBV3-1 -
CASPGQGAIGELFF TGTGCCAGCCCGGGACAGGGGGCAATCGGGGAGCTGTTTTTT 14 TRBJ2-2 - TRBV27 TRBD1
CASRPGTIPHEQFF TGTGCCAGCAGACCTGGGACCATCCCTCATGAGCAGTTCTTC 14 TRBJ2-1 few TRBV6-5 -
CASSLDDRYIGNEQFF TGTGCTAGCAGCTTAGATGATAGGTATATTGGGAATGAGCAGTTCTTC 16 TRBJ2-1 - TRBV7-7 -
CAGSHTLAAPTYNEQFF TGTGCCGGCAGCCACACACTAGCGGCGCCCACTTACAATGAGCAGTTCTTC 17 TRBJ2-1 - TRBV3-1 TRBD2
CATSDPRTGAETQYF TGTGCCACCAGTGATCCCCGGACAGGGGCGGAGACCCAGTACTTC 15 TRBJ2-5 few TRBV24-1 TRBD1
CASSLVPSGGGTTGELFF TGTGCCAGCAGCTTGGTCCCTAGCGGGGGGGGGACCACCGGGGAGCTGTTTTTT 18 TRBJ2-2 - TRBV7-8 TRBD2
CASRTGLGNADTQYF TGTGCCAGCAGGACGGGGCTAGGGAACGCAGATACGCAGTATTTT 15 TRBJ2-3 - TRBV7-2 -
CASNRGETQYF TGTGCCAGCAACAGGGGGGAGACCCAGTACTTC 11 TRBJ2-5 - TRBV2 TRBD1
CSARDRGQGSYEQYF TGCAGTGCTAGAGATAGGGGACAGGGCTCCTACGAGCAGTACTTC 15 TRBJ2-7 few TRBV20-1 TRBD1
CARSQDLPRDTQYF TGCGCCAGAAGCCAAGACCTTCCTAGGGATACGCAGTATTTT 14 TRBJ2-3 - TRBV4-3 -
CSARAQGYYEQYF TGCAGTGCTAGAGCACAGGGCTACTACGAGCAGTACTTC 13 TRBJ2-7 - TRBV20-1 -
CASSLVSGSPDTQYF TGTGCCAGCAGCTTAGTTTCAGGGAGCCCAGATACGCAGTATTTT 15 TRBJ2-3 - TRBV7-2 -
CSAHGQGSSPPHF TGCAGTGCTCACGGACAGGGGAGTTCACCCCCCCACTTT 13 TRBJ1-6 - TRBV20-1 TRBD1
CASSPAGQQSEQYF TGTGCCAGCAGCCCGGCGGGACAGCAGTCCGAGCAGTACTTC 14 TRBJ2-7 few TRBV7-2 -
CASSYMSNQPQHF TGTGCCAGCAGTTACATGAGCAATCAGCCCCAGCATTTT 13 TRBJ1-5 - TRBV6-6 -
CASTKAGGQETQYF TGTGCCAGCACCAAAGCGGGGGGGCAAGAGACCCAGTACTTC 14 TRBJ2-5 - TRBV6-2/TRBV6-3 TRBD2
CASGSLEGSYSEQFF TGTGCTAGTGGTTCTCTTGAGGGCTCGTACAGTGAGCAGTTCTTC 15 TRBJ2-1 - TRBV12-5 -
CSAPKRGIADTQYF TGCAGTGCCCCGAAGCGGGGGATCGCAGATACGCAGTATTTT 14 TRBJ2-3 - TRBV20-1 TRBD2
CASSLLGLAGEDTQYF TGTGCCAGCAGCTTACTAGGGCTAGCGGGGGAAGATACGCAGTATTTT 16 TRBJ2-3 - TRBV7-6 TRBD2
CASSQEDGACEQYF TGCGCCAGCAGCCAAGAAGACGGTGCCTGCGAGCAGTACTTC 14 TRBJ2-7 - TRBV4-3 -
CASSLFSGGTQETQYF TGTGCCAGCAGCCTATTTAGCGGGGGGACCCAAGAGACCCAGTACTTC 16 TRBJ2-5 many TRBV5-6 TRBD2
CASSQEPTLAGGSFGANVLTF TGCGCCAGCAGCCAAGAGCCCACCTTAGCGGGGGGGTCGTTCGGGGCCAACGTCCTGACTTTC 21 TRBJ2-6 - TRBV4-3 TRBD2
CASSLPRGGATTDTQYF TGTGCCAGCAGCTTACCGCGAGGGGGGGCCACCACAGATACGCAGTATTTT 17 TRBJ2-3 few TRBV7-9 -
CASSAQGAWTEAFF TGTGCCAGCAGCGCACAGGGGGCTTGGACTGAAGCTTTCTTT 14 TRBJ1-1 - TRBV2 TRBD1
CASSLGNKGDTQYF TGCGCCAGCAGCTTAGGCAATAAAGGGGATACGCAGTATTTT 14 TRBJ2-3 - TRBV5-1 -
CAIGSQGANEQYF TGTGCCATCGGGTCACAGGGGGCCAACGAGCAGTACTTC 13 TRBJ2-7 - TRBV10-3 TRBD1
CSALQRDRDTQYF TGCAGTGCCTTACAACGGGACAGAGATACGCAGTATTTT 13 TRBJ2-3 few TRBV20-1 TRBD1
CASSPTGGGTGELFF TGTGCCAGCAGCCCTACAGGGGGCGGCACCGGGGAGCTGTTTTTT 15 TRBJ2-2 many TRBV12-3/TRBV12-4 TRBD1
CASSPGQTSIYEQYF TGTGCCAGCAGCCCCGGACAGACAAGCATCTACGAGCAGTACTTC 15 TRBJ2-7 - TRBV11-3 -